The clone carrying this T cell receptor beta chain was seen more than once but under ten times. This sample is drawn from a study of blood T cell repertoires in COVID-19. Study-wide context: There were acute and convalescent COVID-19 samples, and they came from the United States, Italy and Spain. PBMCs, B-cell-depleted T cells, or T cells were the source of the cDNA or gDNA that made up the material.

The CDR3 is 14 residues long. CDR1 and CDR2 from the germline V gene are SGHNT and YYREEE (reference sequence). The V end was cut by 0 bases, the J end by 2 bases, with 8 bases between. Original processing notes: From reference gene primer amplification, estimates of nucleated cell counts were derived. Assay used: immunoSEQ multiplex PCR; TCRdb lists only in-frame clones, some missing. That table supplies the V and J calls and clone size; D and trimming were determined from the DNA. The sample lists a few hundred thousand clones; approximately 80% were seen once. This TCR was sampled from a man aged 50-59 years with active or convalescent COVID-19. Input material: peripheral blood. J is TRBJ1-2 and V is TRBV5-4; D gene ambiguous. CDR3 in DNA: TGTGCCAGCAGCTTGGGAGTAGAGAACTATGGCTACACCTTC. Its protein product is CASSLGVENYGYTF.